This T cell receptor beta chain was found in a study of blood T cells in healthy people across ages. The sample providers were healthy Caucasian people from Russia, aged about 6 to 95. Combining a sample-barcoded 5' primer with a J-beta primer mix, a second PCR ran for about 7 to 12 cycles. TCRdb recomputed calls from the 5' RACE reads with MiXCR, one row per CDR3 protein. The data contain more than 500,000 distinct CDR3 sequences, 27% of them singletons. Details on this clonotype: Antigen: not known.

Germline V gene sequence: CDR1 SQVTM, CDR2 ANQGSEA. The CDR3 is 16 amino acids. Study-level points and caveats: Percentage of naive T cells showed a strong correlation with TCR beta diversity. The unknown donor CMV status may have confounded expanded clonotype changes.

This clonotype was obtained from a woman aged 70-85 years in good health. The V call is TRBV29-1, the J call TRBJ2-5; D is possibly TRBD1 (6 bases). The closer fit of TRBJ2-1 to the DNA end suggests the J call may be wrong. Source material: blood. The CDR3 coding sequence is TGCAGCGTTGAAGATAGAGGACAGTTACCGTACAATGAGCAGTTCTTC. Translated: CSVEDRGQLPYNEQFF.